Shown below are 5 T cell receptor beta chains from a single sample sequenced in a study of T cell responses to AZD1222 COVID-19 vaccine. Measured with immunoSEQ multiplex PCR; TCRdb has only the in-frame clones, and not every one. The table records about 120,000 clones, over 85% of them present only once. The specimen was peripheral blood, collected 28 days after the second AZD1222 dose. These receptors all come from an adult who received the AZD1222 COVID-19 vaccine.

In its sample, this clone was seen once. This chain links TRBV10-3 with TRBJ2-5; no reliable D call. The length of the CDR3 is 13 residues. The germline gives CDR1 ENHRY, CDR2 SYGVKD. The ends were cut back, 4 bases at V and 7 bases at J, with 13 bases in the middle. CDR3 bases: TGTGCCATCAGTGTGGACGACCTGAGGACCCAGTACTTC. Amino acids: CAISVDDLRTQYF.

The chain has TRBV25-1 and TRBJ2-2, with TRBD2 matching over 10 bases. Germline V CDR1 and CDR2: MGHDK, SYGVNS. There are 15 residues in the CDR3. V gave up 4 bases and J gave up 3 bases; unmatched junction bases: 2. The CDR3: CASSGLAGYTGELFF. DNA of the CDR3: TGTGCCAGCAGTGGACTAGCGGGTTACACCGGGGAGCTGTTTTTT.

The chain joins TRBV15 to TRBJ1-4; the D gene is possibly TRBD1 (6 bases). The CDR3 is 16 amino acids. CDR1 is LNHNV and CDR2 is YYDKDF in the germline V gene (reference sequence). Trimming shortened V by 0 bases and J by 7 bases, and 15 bases separated the two germline ends. This CDR3 reads CATSRDPGAVSEKLFF. CDR3 DNA: TGTGCCACCAGCAGAGATCCGGGGGCAGTAAGTGAAAAACTGTTTTTT.

This rearrangement joins TRBV6-1 to TRBJ1-1; D not certain. Germline V gene sequence: CDR1 MNHNS, CDR2 SASEGT. This CDR3 has 13 residues. Trimming cost V 0 bases and J 9 bases, with 11 bases left between them. The CDR3 spells CASSEAWTGKAFF. The CDR3, as DNA: TGTGCCAGCAGTGAAGCTTGGACGGGAAAAGCTTTCTTT.

The chain combines TRBV12-3 or TRBV12-4 with TRBJ1-4, with D perhaps TRBD1 (5 bases). V was clipped by 7 bases and J by 2 bases, with 8 bases between them. CDR3 length equals 13 residues. CDR3 DNA sequence: TGTGCCAGCATCCGGGGGACTAATGAAAAACTGTTTTTT. This gives the protein CASIRGTNEKLFF.